The 8 T cell receptor beta chains below were found in one sample sequenced in a study of blood T cell repertoires in COVID-19. TCRdb's table, derived via immunoSEQ multiplex PCR, lists solely in-frame clones and lacks some. The sample holds around 200,000 clones, about four fifths seen once. The sample taken for sequencing was peripheral blood. The source is a woman aged 40-49 years with acute or convalescent COVID-19.

The chain is built from TRBV19 and TRBJ1-5; 10 nucleotides match TRBD1. J lost 3 bases, V lost 5 bases, and 4 bases had no gene match. This CDR3 is 15 amino acids long. CDR1 LNHDA and CDR2 SQIVND come from the germline V gene (reference sequence). The CDR3 spells CASSAGTGVNQPQHF. The CDR3 nucleotides are TGTGCCAGTAGTGCCGGGACAGGGGTCAATCAGCCCCAGCATTTT.

The gene calls are TRBV18 and TRBJ1-4; TRBD1 matches at 8 bases. V shed 4 bases and J 6 bases; nucleotides not matched to a gene: 4. Germline V CDR1 and CDR2: KGHSH, LQKENI. CDR3 length: 14 residues. The CDR3 protein is CASSLDRAYEKLFF. CDR3 in DNA: TGTGCCAGCTCACTGGACAGGGCATATGAAAAACTGTTTTTT.

The rearrangement uses TRBV6-1 and TRBJ2-7; D may be TRBD2 (5 bases). Germline-derived CDR1 and CDR2 are MNHNS and SASEGT. V lost 1 base to trimming and J lost 7 bases, with 17 bases between them. There are 15 residues in the CDR3. The CDR3 loop is CASSEGPPGISEQYF. The CDR3 coding sequence is TGTGCCAGCAGTGAAGGTCCTCCGGGGATCTCTGAGCAGTACTTC.

The chain is built from TRBV10-3 and TRBJ1-1, with D uncertain. This CDR3 is 11 amino acids long. V was clipped by 3 bases and J by 9 bases, with 8 bases between them. Germline values: CDR1 ENHRY, CDR2 SYGVKD. The CDR3 sequence: CAISEARKAFF. For the CDR3, the DNA is TGTGCCATCAGTGAAGCTAGAAAAGCTTTCTTT.

The V gene is TRBV2, the J gene TRBJ1-3; maybe TRBD1 (5 bases). The CDR3 consists of 15 residues. V dropped 4 bases and J dropped 0 bases, with 10 bases sitting between them. Germline assignment: CDR1 SNHLY and CDR2 FYNNEI. CDR3 in amino acids: CASSGQSLSGNTIYF. The CDR3 DNA is TGTGCCAGCAGTGGACAGTCACTCTCTGGAAACACCATATATTTT.

The chain recombines TRBV6-1 with TRBJ2-1; TRBD2 matches 13 bases. There are 15 residues in the CDR3. V lost 1 base to trimming and J lost 6 bases; unmatched junction nucleotides: 0. CDR1 is MNHNS and CDR2 is SASEGT in the germline V gene. CDR3 nucleotides: TGTGCCAGCAGTGAAGGGACTAGCGGGAGCAATGAGCAGTTCTTC. Encoded protein: CASSEGTSGSNEQFF.

This chain links TRBV7-9 with TRBJ1-3; possible D gene TRBD1, 5 bases. The ends were cut back, 0 bases at V and 4 bases at J, with 10 bases in the middle. CDR3 length equals 15 residues. The germline gives CDR1 SEHNR, CDR2 FQNEAQ (reference sequence). The CDR3 is CASSLALGPGNTIYF. In DNA, the CDR3 is TGTGCCAGCAGCTTAGCGCTGGGGCCCGGAAACACCATATATTTT.

This sequence joins TRBV11-2 and TRBJ1-5; 9 nucleotides agree with TRBD1. Losses at the gene ends were 5 bases for V and 4 bases for J; bases not matched to a gene: 12. CDR3 length: 17 amino acids. Germline CDR1 and CDR2: SGHAT and FQNNGV. The CDR3 protein is CASSKNPTGGRNQPQHF. CDR3 coding DNA: TGTGCCAGCAGCAAAAACCCGACAGGGGGGAGGAATCAGCCCCAGCATTTT. Full variable domain (outside the CDR3, taken from reference TRBV11-2 and TRBJ1-5): EAGVAQSPRYKIIEKRQSVAFWCNPISGHATLYWYQQILGQGPKLLIQFQNNGVVDDSQLPKDRFSAERLKGVDSTLKIQPAKLEDSAVYLCASSKNPTGGRNQPQHFGDGTRLSIL.